The T cell receptor beta chain under discussion was sequenced for a study of blood T cells in healthy people across ages. Whole-study results and caveats: In long-lived donors, naive CD4+ cell counts and diversity exceeded those of aged donors.

As regards this clonotype: The target antigen is unknown.

PCR was performed a second time for 7 to 11 cycles using a sample-barcoded 5' primer and a J-beta primer mix. No fewer than 2.5 million CDR3-containing paired-end reads came from each sample. A single record per CDR3 protein comes from TCRdb applying MiXCR to the 5' RACE reads. The sample lists roughly 2 million distinct CDR3 sequences; just under 50% were seen once. This clonotype was obtained from a woman aged 40 to 49 in good health. Sequencing input: blood.

CDR3 DNA: TGTGCCAGCAGCCAGGGACTAGCGGGGGGGCACTCCTACAATGAGCAGTTCTTC. Translating gives CASSQGLAGGHSYNEQFF. The chain uses TRBV7-2 and TRBJ2-1; 16 bases line up with TRBD2. The CDR3 consists of 18 residues. Per the germline V gene, CDR1 is SGHTA and CDR2 is FQGNSA. V trimming: 5 bases; J trimming: 0 bases; junction bases outside the gene matches: 4.